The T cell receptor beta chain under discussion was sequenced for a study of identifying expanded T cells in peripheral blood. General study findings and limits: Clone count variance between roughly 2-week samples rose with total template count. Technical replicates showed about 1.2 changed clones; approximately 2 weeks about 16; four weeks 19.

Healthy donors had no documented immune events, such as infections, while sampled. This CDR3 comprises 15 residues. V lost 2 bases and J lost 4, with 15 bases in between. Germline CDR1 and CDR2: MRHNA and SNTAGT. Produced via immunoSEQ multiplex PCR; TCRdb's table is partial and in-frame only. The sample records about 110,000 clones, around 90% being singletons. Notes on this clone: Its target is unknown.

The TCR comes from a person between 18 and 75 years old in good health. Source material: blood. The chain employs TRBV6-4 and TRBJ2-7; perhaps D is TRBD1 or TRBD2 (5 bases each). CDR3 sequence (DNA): TGTGCCAGCAGTGACCAAGAAAGGGACGGATACGAGCAGTACTTC. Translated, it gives CASSDQERDGYEQYF.